This paragraph covers one T cell receptor beta chain sequence. Its matching antigen is unknown. The V end was cut by 0 bases, the J end by 9 bases, with 16 bases between. This CDR3 is built from 15 residues. Germline V CDR1 and CDR2: SGHRS, YFSETQ. With a J-beta primer mix and a sample-barcoded 5' primer, a second PCR ran about 7 to 11 cycles. Every molecule of cDNA carried a tag from a template-switch adaptor with 12 random nucleotides. TCRdb recomputed calls from the 5' RACE reads with MiXCR, one row per CDR3 protein. The table records fewer than 650,000 distinct CDR3 sequences, about 27% of them present only once. These data originate in a study of blood T cells in healthy people across ages. Study results and limitations: More naive CD4+ cells and higher diversity marked long-lived donors relative to aged donors.

The sample also formed part of further work on T cells of mothers and their children. As that study records: A few mothers and their six children, all healthy Caucasians, donated.

J is TRBJ2-1 and V is TRBV5-1, with a weak D call TRBD1 (6 bases). This sequence originates from a boy aged 2 to 10 in good health. The sample comprised blood. DNA of the CDR3: TGCGCCAGCAGCTTGGGCAGCAGGGGAATGAGTGAGCAGTTCTTC. It encodes CASSLGSRGMSEQFF.